This T cell receptor beta chain appears in the sequencing data of a study of T cell repertoires in cytomegalovirus infection. In the study overall: Matching HLA type and CMV infection were both indicated by public TCR beta signatures. Study-level findings and limits: Using cumulative public TCR beta family frequency, the authors identified those who carried CMV together with the relevant HLA. Predominance within the ex vivo response was attributable to HLA-C-restricted CMV-specific TCR beta clonotypes.

This clonotype was picked up many times. No antigen is known for it. TCRdb reprocessed the reads via MiXCR and lists one record per CDR3 protein. Of approximately 500,000 distinct CDR3 sequences in the sample, about 17% were seen once. CDR3 length: 15 residues. CDR1 and CDR2 from the germline V gene are SGHRS and YFSETQ. Trimming at V came to 2 bases and at J to 4 bases, leaving 8 bases not matched to a gene. The rearrangement links TRBV5-1 to TRBJ2-7; 8 bases are shared with TRBD2. This TCR derives from a human donor in good health (CMV status not recorded). Some clones in this sample may be carry-over from other donors' samples. The sequenced material came from CD8+ T cells from PBMCs. CDR3 sequence (DNA): TGCGCCAGCAGCTTAGGAAGCGGGGGAGTTTACGAGCAGTACTTC. It translates to CASSLGSGGVYEQYF.